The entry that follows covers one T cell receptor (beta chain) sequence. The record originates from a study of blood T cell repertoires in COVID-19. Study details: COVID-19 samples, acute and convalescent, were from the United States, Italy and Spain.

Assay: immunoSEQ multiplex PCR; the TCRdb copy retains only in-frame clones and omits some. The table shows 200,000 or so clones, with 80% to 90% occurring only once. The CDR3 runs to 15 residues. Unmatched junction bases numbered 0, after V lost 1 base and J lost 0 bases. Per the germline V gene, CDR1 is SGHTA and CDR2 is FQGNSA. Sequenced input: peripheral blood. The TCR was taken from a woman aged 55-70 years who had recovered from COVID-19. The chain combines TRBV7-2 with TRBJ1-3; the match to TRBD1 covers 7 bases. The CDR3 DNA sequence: TGTGCCAGCAGCTTAGGACAGGGCTCTGGAAACACCATATATTTT. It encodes CASSLGQGSGNTIYF.